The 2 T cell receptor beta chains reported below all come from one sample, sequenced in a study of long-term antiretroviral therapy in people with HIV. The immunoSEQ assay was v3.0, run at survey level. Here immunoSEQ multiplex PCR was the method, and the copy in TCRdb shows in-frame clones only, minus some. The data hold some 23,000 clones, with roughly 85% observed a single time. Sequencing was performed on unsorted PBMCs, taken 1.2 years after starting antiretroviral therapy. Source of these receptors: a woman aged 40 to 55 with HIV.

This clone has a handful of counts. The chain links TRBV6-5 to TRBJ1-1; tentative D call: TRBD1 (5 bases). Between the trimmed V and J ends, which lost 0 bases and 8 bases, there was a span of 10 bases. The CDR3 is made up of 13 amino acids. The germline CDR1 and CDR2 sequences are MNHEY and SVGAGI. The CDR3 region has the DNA TGTGCCAGCAGTTACTCTCAGGGAGGAGAAGCTTTCTTT. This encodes CASSYSQGGEAFF.

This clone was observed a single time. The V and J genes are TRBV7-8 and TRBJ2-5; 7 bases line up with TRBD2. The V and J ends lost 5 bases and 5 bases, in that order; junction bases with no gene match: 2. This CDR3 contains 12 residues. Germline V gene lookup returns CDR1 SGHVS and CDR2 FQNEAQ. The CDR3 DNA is TGTGCCAGCAGCCCCGGGAGGGAGACCCAGTACTTC. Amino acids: CASSPGRETQYF.